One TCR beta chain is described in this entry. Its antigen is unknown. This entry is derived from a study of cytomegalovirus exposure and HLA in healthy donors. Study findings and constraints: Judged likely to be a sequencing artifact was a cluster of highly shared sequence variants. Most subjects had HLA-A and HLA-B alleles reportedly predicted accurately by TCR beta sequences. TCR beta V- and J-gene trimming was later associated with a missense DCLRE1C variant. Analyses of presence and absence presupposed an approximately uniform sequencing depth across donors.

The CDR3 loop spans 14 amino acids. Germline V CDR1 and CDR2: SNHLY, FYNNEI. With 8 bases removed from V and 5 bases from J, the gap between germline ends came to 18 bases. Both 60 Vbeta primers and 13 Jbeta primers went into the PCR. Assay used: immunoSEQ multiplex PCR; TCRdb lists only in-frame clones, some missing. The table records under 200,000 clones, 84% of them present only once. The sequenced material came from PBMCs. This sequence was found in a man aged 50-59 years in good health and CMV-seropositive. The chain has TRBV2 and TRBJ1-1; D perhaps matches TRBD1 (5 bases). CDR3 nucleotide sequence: TGTGCCAGCCAGGAGGGAGGGGCCAGGACTGAAGCTTTCTTT. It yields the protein CASQEGGARTEAFF.